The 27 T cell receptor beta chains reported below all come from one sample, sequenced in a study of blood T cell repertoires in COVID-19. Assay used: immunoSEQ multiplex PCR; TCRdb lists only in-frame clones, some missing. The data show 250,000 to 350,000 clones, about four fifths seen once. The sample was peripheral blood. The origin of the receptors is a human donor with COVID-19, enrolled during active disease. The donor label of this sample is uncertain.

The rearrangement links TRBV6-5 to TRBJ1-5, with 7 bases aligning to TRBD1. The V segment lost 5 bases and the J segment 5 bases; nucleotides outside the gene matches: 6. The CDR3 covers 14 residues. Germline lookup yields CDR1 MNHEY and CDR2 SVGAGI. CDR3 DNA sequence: TGTGCCAGCAGTCCCGGGACAGCTTATCAGCCCCAGCATTTT. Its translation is CASSPGTAYQPQHF.

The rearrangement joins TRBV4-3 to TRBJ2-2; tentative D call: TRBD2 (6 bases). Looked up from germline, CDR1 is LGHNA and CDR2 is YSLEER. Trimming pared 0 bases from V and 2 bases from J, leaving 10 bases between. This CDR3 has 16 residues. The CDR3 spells CASSQEVAENTGELFF. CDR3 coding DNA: TGCGCCAGCAGCCAAGAGGTAGCGGAAAACACCGGGGAGCTGTTTTTT.

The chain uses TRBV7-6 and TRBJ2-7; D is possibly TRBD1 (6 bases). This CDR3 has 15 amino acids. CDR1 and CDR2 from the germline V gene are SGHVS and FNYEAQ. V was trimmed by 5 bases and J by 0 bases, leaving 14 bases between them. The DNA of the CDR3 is TGTGCCAGCAGCCCCAGGGGTTTGAACTCCTACGAGCAGTACTTC. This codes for CASSPRGLNSYEQYF.

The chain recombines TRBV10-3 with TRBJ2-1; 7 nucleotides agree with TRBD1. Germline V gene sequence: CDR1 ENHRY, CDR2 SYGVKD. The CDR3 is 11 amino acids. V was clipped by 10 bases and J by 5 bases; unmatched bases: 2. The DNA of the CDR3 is TGTGCCAGTACAGGGGACAATGAGCAGTTCTTC. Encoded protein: CASTGDNEQFF.

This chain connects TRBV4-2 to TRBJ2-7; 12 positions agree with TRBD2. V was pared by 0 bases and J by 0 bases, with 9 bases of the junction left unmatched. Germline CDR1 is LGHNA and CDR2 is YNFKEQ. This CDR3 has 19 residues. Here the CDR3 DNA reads TGTGCCAGCAGCCAAGATGTGGGTCGGACTAGCGGGGCCTCCTACGAGCAGTACTTC. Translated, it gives CASSQDVGRTSGASYEQYF.

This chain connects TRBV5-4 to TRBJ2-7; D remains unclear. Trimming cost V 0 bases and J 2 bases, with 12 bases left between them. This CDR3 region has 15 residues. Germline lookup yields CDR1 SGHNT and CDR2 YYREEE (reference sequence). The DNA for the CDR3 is TGTGCCAGCAGCTTGGTATTGGGCAGTACCTACGAGCAGTACTTC. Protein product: CASSLVLGSTYEQYF.

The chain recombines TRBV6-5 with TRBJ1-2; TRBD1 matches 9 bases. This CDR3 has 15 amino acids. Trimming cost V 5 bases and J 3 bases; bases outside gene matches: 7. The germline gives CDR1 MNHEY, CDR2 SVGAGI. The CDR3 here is CASSRTGAQDYGYTF. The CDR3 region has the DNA TGTGCCAGCAGTCGGACAGGGGCCCAGGACTATGGCTACACCTTC.

Here the CDR3 DNA reads TGTGCCTGGACGCCAGAGGTCGATACTGAAGCTTTCTTT. Amino acid sequence: CAWTPEVDTEAFF. J is TRBJ1-1 and V is TRBV30; no clear D. This CDR3 comprises 13 residues. Germline CDR1 reads GTSNPN; CDR2 reads SVGIG (reference sequence). V lost 4 bases, J lost 5 bases, and 14 bases lay in between.

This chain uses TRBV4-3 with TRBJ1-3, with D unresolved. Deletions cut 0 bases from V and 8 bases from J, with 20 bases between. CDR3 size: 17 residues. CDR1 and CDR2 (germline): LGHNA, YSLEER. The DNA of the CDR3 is TGCGCCAGCAGCCAAGACATTTCGGCGAGCACTGGGCACACCATATATTTT. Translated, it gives CASSQDISASTGHTIYF.

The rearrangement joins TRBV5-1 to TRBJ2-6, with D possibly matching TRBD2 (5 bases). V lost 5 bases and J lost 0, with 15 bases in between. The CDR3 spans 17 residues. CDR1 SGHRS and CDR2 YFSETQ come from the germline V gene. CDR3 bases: TGCGCCAGCAGTCTGGTCGTCGGGGTCTCTGGGGCCAACGTCCTGACTTTC. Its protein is CASSLVVGVSGANVLTF. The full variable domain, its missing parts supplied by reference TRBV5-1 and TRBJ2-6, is KAGVTQTPRYLIKTRGQQVTLSCSPISGHRSVSWYQQTPGQGLQFLFEYFSETQRNKGNFPGRFSGRQFSNSRSEMNVSTLELGDSALYLCASSLVVGVSGANVLTFGAGSRLTVL.

CDR3 DNA sequence: TGTGCCAGCACCCCCCTAGCGGGAGTAGGAGACGAGCAGTACTTC. It translates to CASTPLAGVGDEQYF. The V gene is TRBV2, the J gene TRBJ2-7; TRBD2 matches at 10 bases. Trimming at V came to 7 bases and at J to 5 bases, leaving 11 bases not matched to a gene. The length of the CDR3 is 15 residues. Germline V gives CDR1 SNHLY, CDR2 FYNNEI.

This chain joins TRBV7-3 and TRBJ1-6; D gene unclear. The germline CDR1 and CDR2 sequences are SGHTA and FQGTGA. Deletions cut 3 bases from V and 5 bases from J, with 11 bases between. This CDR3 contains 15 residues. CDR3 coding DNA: TGTGCCAGCAGCTTTAATACAGCCAATAATTCACCCCTCCACTTT. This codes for CASSFNTANNSPLHF.

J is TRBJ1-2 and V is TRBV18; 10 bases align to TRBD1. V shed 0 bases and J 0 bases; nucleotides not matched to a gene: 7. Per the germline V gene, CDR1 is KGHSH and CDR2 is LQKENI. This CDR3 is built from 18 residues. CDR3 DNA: TGTGCCAGCTCACCACCTCGGACAGGGGGTCCTCCTAACTATGGCTACACCTTC. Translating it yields CASSPPRTGGPPNYGYTF.

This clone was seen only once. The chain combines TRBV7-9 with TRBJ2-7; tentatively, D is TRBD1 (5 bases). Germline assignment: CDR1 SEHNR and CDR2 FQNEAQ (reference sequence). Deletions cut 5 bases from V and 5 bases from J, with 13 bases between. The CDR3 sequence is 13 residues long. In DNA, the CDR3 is TGTGCCAGCAGCAGGGGTTCTCGGGACGAGCAGTACTTC. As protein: CASSRGSRDEQYF.

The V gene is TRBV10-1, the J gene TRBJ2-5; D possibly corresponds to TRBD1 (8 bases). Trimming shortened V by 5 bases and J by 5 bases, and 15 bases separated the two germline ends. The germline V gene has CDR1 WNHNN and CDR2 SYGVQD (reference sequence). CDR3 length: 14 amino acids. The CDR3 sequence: CASSPNRGGETQYF. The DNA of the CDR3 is TGCGCCAGCAGTCCCAACAGGGGGGGGGAGACCCAGTACTTC.

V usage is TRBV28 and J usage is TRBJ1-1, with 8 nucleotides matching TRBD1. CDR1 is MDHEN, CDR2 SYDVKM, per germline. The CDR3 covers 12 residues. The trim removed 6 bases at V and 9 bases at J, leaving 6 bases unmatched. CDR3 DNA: TGTGCCAGCAGCCCTGGGGACAGGAAAGCTTTCTTT. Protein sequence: CASSPGDRKAFF.

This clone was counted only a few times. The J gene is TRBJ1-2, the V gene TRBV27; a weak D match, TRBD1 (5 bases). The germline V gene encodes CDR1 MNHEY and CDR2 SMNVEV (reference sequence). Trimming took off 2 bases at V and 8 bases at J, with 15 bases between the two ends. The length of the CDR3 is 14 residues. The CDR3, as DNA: TGTGCCAGCAGTTTACGCGGGGCCGGGGGGGGCTACACCTTC. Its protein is CASSLRGAGGGYTF.

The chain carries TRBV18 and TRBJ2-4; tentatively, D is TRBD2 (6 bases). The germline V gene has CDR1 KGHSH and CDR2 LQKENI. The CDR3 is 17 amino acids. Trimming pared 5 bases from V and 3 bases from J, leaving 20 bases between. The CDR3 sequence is CASSTLREAIGKNIQYF. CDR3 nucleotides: TGTGCCAGCTCAACCCTTAGGGAGGCGATCGGCAAAAACATTCAGTACTTC.

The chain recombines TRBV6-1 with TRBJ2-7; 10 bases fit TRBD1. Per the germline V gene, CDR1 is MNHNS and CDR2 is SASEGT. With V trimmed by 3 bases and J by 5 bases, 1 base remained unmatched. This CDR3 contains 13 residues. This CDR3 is CASSDGQGDEQYF. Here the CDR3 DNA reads TGTGCCAGCAGTGACGGACAGGGGGACGAGCAGTACTTC.

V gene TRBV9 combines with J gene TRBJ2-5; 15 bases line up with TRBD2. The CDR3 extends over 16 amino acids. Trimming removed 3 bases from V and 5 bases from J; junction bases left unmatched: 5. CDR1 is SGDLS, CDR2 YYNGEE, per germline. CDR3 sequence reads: CASSGTSGRAPETQYF. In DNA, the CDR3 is TGTGCCAGCAGCGGGACTAGCGGGAGGGCCCCGGAGACCCAGTACTTC.

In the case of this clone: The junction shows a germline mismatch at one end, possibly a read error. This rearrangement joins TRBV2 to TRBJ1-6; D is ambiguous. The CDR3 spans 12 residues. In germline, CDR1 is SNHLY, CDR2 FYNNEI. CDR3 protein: CASSAYNSPLHF. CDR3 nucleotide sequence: TGTGCCAGCAGTGCCTACAATTCACCCCTCCACTTT.

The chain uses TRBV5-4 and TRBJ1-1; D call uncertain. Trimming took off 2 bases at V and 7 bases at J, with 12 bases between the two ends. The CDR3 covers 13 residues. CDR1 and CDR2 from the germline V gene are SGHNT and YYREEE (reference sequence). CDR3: CASSFPPGHEAFF. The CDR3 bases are TGTGCCAGCAGCTTTCCCCCCGGTCATGAAGCTTTCTTT. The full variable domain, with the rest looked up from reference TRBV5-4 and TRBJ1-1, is ETGVTQSPTHLIKTRGQQVTLRCSSQSGHNTVSWYQQALGQGPQFIFQYYREEENGRGNFPPRFSGLQFPNYSSELNVNALELDDSALYLCASSFPPGHEAFFGQGTRLTVV.

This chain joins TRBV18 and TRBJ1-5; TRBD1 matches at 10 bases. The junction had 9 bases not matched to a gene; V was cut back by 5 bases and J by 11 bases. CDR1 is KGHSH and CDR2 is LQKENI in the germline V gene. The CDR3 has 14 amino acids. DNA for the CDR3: TGTGCCAGCTCAGAGGGGACAGGGGAAGGGACCCAGCATTTT. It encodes CASSEGTGEGTQHF.

Here the CDR3 reads CASSVGESSPLHF. Written as DNA, the CDR3 is TGTGCCAGCAGCGTAGGGGAGAGTTCACCCCTCCACTTT. The gene calls are TRBV9 and TRBJ1-6, with D unresolved. This CDR3 is built from 13 residues. Trimming pared 0 bases from V and 9 bases from J, leaving 7 bases between. Germline V gene data show CDR1 as SGDLS and CDR2 as YYNGEE.

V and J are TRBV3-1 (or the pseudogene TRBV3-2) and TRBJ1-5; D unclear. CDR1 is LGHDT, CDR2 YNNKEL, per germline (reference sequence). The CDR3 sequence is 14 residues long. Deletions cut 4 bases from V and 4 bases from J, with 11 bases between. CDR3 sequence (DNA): TGTGCCAGCAGCCCCTCGAGTAGAAATCAGCCCCAGCATTTT. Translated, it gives CASSPSSRNQPQHF.

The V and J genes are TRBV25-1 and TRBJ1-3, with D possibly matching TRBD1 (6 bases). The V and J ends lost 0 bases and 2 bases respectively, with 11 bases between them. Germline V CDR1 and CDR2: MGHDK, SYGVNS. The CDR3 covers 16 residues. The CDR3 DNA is TGTGCCAGCAGTGAATACTCCACAGGGCCTGGAAACACCATATATTTT. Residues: CASSEYSTGPGNTIYF.

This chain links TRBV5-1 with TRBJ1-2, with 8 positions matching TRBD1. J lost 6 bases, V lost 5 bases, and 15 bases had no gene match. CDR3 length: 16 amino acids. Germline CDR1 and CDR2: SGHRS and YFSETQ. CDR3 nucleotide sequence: TGCGCCAGCAGTCTCATCCCGGGACAGGAGCTACATGGCTACACCTTC. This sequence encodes CASSLIPGQELHGYTF.